This is a list of T cell receptor beta chains from one sample in a study of CD8+ T cells in alopecia areata. Some clones are missing from TCRdb's copy, which holds only in-frame ones; the method was immunoSEQ multiplex PCR. The sample consists of 110,000 to 150,000 clones, roughly 62% of them appearing once. Here the sequenced sample was CD4+ T cells sorted from blood, taken at week 0. These receptors all stem from a human donor with alopecia areata. Both conserved end residues are part of each CDR3. A D gene is named only where the DNA matches it firmly. Clone size, where shown, is once, few, many, or a class for clones that have expanded.

TRBD1 TRBJ1-2 . TRBV19 CASRSGQGVGYTF TGTGCCAGTAGATCTGGACAGGGGGTTGGCTACACCTTC
TRBD2 TRBJ2-3 . TRBV10-2 CASLRAGGIDTQYF TGCGCCAGCCTCCGAGCGGGGGGTATAGATACGCAGTATTTT
. TRBJ1-5 . TRBV30 CAWSVGQQNQPQHF TGTGCCTGGAGTGTGGGCCAGCAAAATCAGCCCCAGCATTTT
. TRBJ2-5 few TRBV18 CASSPPGTQYF TGTGCCAGCTCACCACCTGGGACCCAGTACTTC
. TRBJ1-4 . TRBV4-3 CASSQDRKNEKLFF TGCGCCAGCAGCCAAGATAGGAAAAATGAAAAACTGTTTTTT
TRBD1 TRBJ1-4 . TRBV30 CAWSVAGGGEKLFF TGTGCCTGGAGTGTGGCAGGGGGAGGGGAAAAACTGTTTTTT
TRBD1 TRBJ1-2 . TRBV6-1 CAILEGARRYGYTF TGTGCCATCCTAGAGGGGGCGCGCCGCTATGGCTACACCTTC
. TRBJ1-3 . TRBV1 CTSSQDTGGTGAGNTIYF TGCACCAGCAGCCAAGATACCGGCGGGACAGGGGCTGGAAACACCATATATTTT
. TRBJ1-5 . TRBV6-6 CASRSPGGNQPQHF TGTGCCAGCAGGTCCCCCGGGGGCAATCAGCCCCAGCATTTT
. TRBJ1-4 . TRBV20-1 CSASSLNRLFF TGCAGTGCTTCCTCCTTGAACAGACTGTTTTTT
. TRBJ2-7 . TRBV5-6 CASSLRLDGEQYF TGTGCCAGCAGCTTACGACTAGATGGCGAGCAGTACTTC
. TRBJ1-2 . TRBV11-2 CASSPSIPGGYTF TGTGCCAGCAGCCCATCAATACCAGGGGGCTACACCTTC
. TRBJ2-5 . TRBV19 CASSIRTEQETQYF TGTGCCAGTAGTATCCGGACAGAACAAGAGACCCAGTACTTC
. TRBJ1-2 few TRBV5-4 CASSRWGSYGYTF TGTGCCAGCAGCCGGTGGGGCTCCTATGGCTACACCTTC
. TRBJ2-1 . TRBV7-2 CASSLLGDSYNEQFF TGTGCCAGCAGCTTACTGGGGGATTCTTACAATGAGCAGTTCTTC
TRBD1 TRBJ1-5 . TRBV2 CASDQGAGQPQHF TGTGCCTCCGACCAGGGGGCGGGTCAGCCCCAGCATTTT
TRBD1 TRBJ1-4 few TRBV15 CATSYRTGGAEKLFF TGTGCCACCAGCTACCGGACAGGGGGCGCGGAAAAACTGTTTTTT
. TRBJ1-6 . TRBV7-2 CASSLGGYNSPLHF TGTGCCAGCAGCTTAGGGGGCTATAATTCACCCCTCCACTTT
. TRBJ2-2 . TRBV6-5 CASSQTYGNTGELFF TGTGCCAGCAGCCAAACCTATGGAAACACCGGGGAGCTGTTTTTT
TRBD1 TRBJ1-5 . TRBV6-5 CASSYSQGVRDQPQHF TGTGCCAGCAGTTACTCCCAGGGGGTCCGGGATCAGCCCCAGCATTTT
TRBD1 TRBJ2-2 . TRBV4-2 CASSQAGGDRPTGELFF TGTGCCAGCAGCCAAGCGGGCGGGGACAGGCCCACCGGGGAGCTGTTTTTT
. TRBJ2-1 . TRBV5-1 CASRTSGSYNEQFF TGCGCCAGCAGAACGAGCGGATCCTACAATGAGCAGTTCTTC
. TRBJ1-1 . TRBV5-4 CASSTGGSGDTEAFF TGTGCCAGCAGCACGGGGGGTTCGGGGGACACTGAAGCTTTCTTT
. TRBJ1-2 many TRBV7-9 CASSAFGYGYTF TGTGCCAGCAGCGCGTTCGGGTATGGCTACACCTTC
. TRBJ1-2 few TRBV6-5 CASSYLTGQTHYGYTF TGTGCCAGCAGTTACCTGACTGGACAGACGCACTATGGCTACACCTTC